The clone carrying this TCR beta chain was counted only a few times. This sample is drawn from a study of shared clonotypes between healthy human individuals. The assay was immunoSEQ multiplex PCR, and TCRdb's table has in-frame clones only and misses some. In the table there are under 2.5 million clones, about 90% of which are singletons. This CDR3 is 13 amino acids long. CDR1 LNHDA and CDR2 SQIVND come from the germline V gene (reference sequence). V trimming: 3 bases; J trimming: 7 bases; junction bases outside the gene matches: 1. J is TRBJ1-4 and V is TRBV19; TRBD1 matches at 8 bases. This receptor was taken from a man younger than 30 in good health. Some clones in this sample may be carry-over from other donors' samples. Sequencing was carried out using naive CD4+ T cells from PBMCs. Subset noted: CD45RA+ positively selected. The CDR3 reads CASSIDRGEKLFF. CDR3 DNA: TGTGCCAGTAGTATTGACAGGGGTGAAAAACTGTTTTTT. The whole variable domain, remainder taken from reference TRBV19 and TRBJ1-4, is DGGITQSPKYLFRKEGQNVTLSCEQNLNHDAMYWYRQDPGQGLRLIYYSQIVNDFQKGDIAEGYSVSREKKESFPLTVTSAQKNPTAFYLCASSIDRGEKLFFGSGTQLSVL.